This record concerns one T cell receptor (beta chain) sequence. Trimming removed 4 bases at V and 3 bases at J, with 10 bases between. Germline values: CDR1 SGHNT, CDR2 YYREEE (reference sequence). The CDR3 sequence is 13 residues long. The data stem from a study of shared clonotypes between healthy human individuals. Samples underwent the assay at deep level. TCRdb keeps only in-frame clones here, not all; method: immunoSEQ multiplex PCR. The repertoire holds about 1.1 million clones, with around 77% as singletons. This TCR was sampled from a man aged 18 to 29 in good health. Some clones in this sample may be carry-over from other donors' samples. The rearrangement uses TRBV5-4 and TRBJ1-2; D is unresolved. The material sequenced was memory CD4+ T cells from PBMCs. Described subset: CD45RA-negative fraction. The CDR3 region has the DNA TGTGCCAGCAGCCAATCACCGCACTATGGCTACACCTTC. It encodes CASSQSPHYGYTF.